This TCR beta chain was retrieved from a study of cytomegalovirus exposure and HLA in healthy donors. General study points: At a 0.05 false discovery rate, a later analysis found some 17,000 TCR beta sequences to be associated with HLA alleles. A further, later analysis showed that HLA-associated TCR beta chains (compared with equally common others) were more clonally expanded. Per a prior analysis, the majority of TCR beta V segments were productive roughly 87% or roughly 30% of the time.

To note about this clone: Its cognate antigen is unknown.

Germline assignment: CDR1 MGHRA and CDR2 YSYEKL. This CDR3 contains 15 residues. V dropped 1 base and J dropped 1 base, with 8 bases sitting between them. The PCR ran on 60 Vbeta and 13 Jbeta primers. Assay used: immunoSEQ multiplex PCR; TCRdb lists only in-frame clones, some missing. The sample shows over 120,000 clones, 75% to 90% of them seen only once. This TCR derives from a woman in her twenties or thirties in good health and CMV-seronegative. The chain joins TRBV4-1 to TRBJ1-5; D is undetermined. The sample consisted of PBMCs. The CDR3 bases are TGCGCCAGCAGCCAAGCGCCACAGAGCAATCAGCCCCAGCATTTT. This encodes CASSQAPQSNQPQHF.